These T cell receptor beta chains were read from a single sample in a study of T cells in Graves' hyperthyroidism and ophthalmopathy. A single record per CDR3 protein comes from TCRdb applying MiXCR to the multiplex PCR reads. The sample holds a few hundred thousand distinct CDR3 sequences; more than 15% are singletons and the top ten take 15% to 20%. Sequencing was done on a sample of blood. The receptors here all came from a woman aged 18-29 years with Graves' ophthalmopathy. Both conserved end residues are part of each CDR3. D genes are given only for firm matches. Size is stated for part of the rows, as once, few or many counts, or as a class when the clone is expanded.

d_call j_call v_call clone_size cdr3_aa cdr3_nt
TRBD1 TRBJ1-1 TRBV7-2 many CASSSGGWTEAFF TGTGCCAGCAGCTCAGGGGGGTGGACTGAAGCTTTCTTT
NA TRBJ2-2 TRBV5-1 few CASSRLSSNTGELFF TGCGCCAGCTCCCGATTAAGCTCGAACACCGGGGAGCTGTTTTTT
NA TRBJ1-5 TRBV7-2 many CASSLVSINQPQHF TGTGCCAGCAGCTTAGTATCTATTAATCAGCCCCAGCATTTT
TRBD1 TRBJ1-2 TRBV5-8 many CASSLYRTGVVGYTF TGTGCCAGCAGCTTGTATCGGACAGGGGTGGTAGGCTACACCTTC
NA TRBJ1-1 TRBV12-3/TRBV12-4 many CASSLSRYLNTEAFF TGTGCCAGCAGTCTCTCCCGTTATCTGAACACTGAAGCTTTCTTT
NA TRBJ1-6 TRBV7-9 NA CASVQESAYNSPLHF TGTGCCAGCGTACAGGAGAGCGCCTATAATTCACCCCTCCACTTT
NA TRBJ1-4 TRBV30 many CAWSSPNEKLFF TGTGCCTGGAGCTCGCCTAATGAAAAACTGTTTTTT
TRBD1 TRBJ1-5 TRBV12-3/TRBV12-4 many CASSPGQGISNQPQHF TGTGCCAGCAGTCCGGGACAGGGGATTAGCAATCAGCCCCAGCATTTT
TRBD1 TRBJ2-3 TRBV7-8 NA CASSLNSDRAPTDTQYF TGTGCCAGCAGCTTAAATTCGGACAGGGCCCCTACAGATACGCAGTATTTT
NA TRBJ1-5 TRBV6-1 many CASSYSPWRLGPQHF TGTGCCAGCAGTTACTCCCCGTGGAGGTTAGGGCCCCAGCATTTT
NA TRBJ2-3 TRBV6-5 many CASSYRGGGTDTQYF TGTGCCAGCAGTTACCGTGGAGGAGGCACAGATACGCAGTATTTT
NA TRBJ1-4 TRBV6-1 NA CASSEAWGGKKLFF TGTGCCAGCAGTGAAGCGTGGGGCGGAAAAAAACTGTTTTTT
NA TRBJ1-2 TRBV6-1 many CASSSFSGAHYGYTF TGTGCCAGCAGCAGCTTCTCCGGGGCCCACTATGGCTACACCTTC
NA TRBJ2-4 TRBV28 many CASSRSEDSGVQYF TGTGCCAGCAGCCGATCGGAGGACAGCGGAGTTCAGTACTTC
NA TRBJ1-4 TRBV12-3/TRBV12-4 many CASSWTEEKLFF TGTGCCAGCAGTTGGACGGAAGAAAAACTGTTTTTT
TRBD2 TRBJ2-7 TRBV7-2 many CASSLGAGGVYEQYF TGTGCCAGCAGCTTAGGAGCGGGAGGGGTCTACGAGCAGTACTTC
TRBD1 TRBJ2-1 TRBV6-1 few CASSTRDSYNEQFF TGTGCCAGCAGTACCCGGGACAGCTACAATGAGCAGTTCTTC
TRBD2 TRBJ2-5 TRBV28 NA CASYPGGGRADTHYF TGTGCCAGCTACCCCGGAGGCGGGAGGGCGGACACCCACTACTTC
NA TRBJ2-1 TRBV6-1 NA CASSYGSRERDEQFF TGTGCCAGCAGTTATGGGTCCAGAGAGAGGGATGAGCAGTTCTTC
TRBD2 TRBJ2-7 TRBV12-3/TRBV12-4 many CASSLRVGLADYEQYF TGTGCCAGCAGTTTAAGAGTGGGACTAGCAGACTACGAGCAGTACTTC
NA TRBJ1-1 TRBV20-1 NA CSARSDRYAFF TGCAGTGCTAGATCGGACCGGTACGCTTTCTTT
TRBD2 TRBJ2-1 TRBV24-1 few CATSDPAAGGSNEQFF TGTGCCACCAGTGACCCTGCCGCGGGGGGTTCGAATGAGCAGTTCTTC
NA TRBJ2-7 TRBV7-9 NA CASSPDSLYEQYF TGTGCCAGCAGCCCGGACAGTCTCTACGAGCAGTACTTC
NA TRBJ2-1 TRBV7-2 many CASTIYGTEQFF TGTGCCAGCACCATATACGGTACTGAGCAGTTCTTC
TRBD2 TRBJ2-2 TRBV11-2 many CASSQLAAGELFF TGTGCCAGCAGCCAACTAGCGGCCGGGGAGCTGTTTTTT
NA TRBJ1-5 TRBV20-1 many CSALIPRGTQPQHF TGCAGTGCCCTAATACCCCGGGGTACTCAGCCCCAGCATTTT
TRBD2 TRBJ2-1 TRBV12-3/TRBV12-4 many CASSVHRGTSGSKDEQFF TGTGCCAGCAGTGTACACCGAGGGACTAGCGGGAGTAAGGATGAGCAGTTCTTC
NA TRBJ2-2 TRBV3-1 once CASSQAKSGELFF TGTGCCAGCAGCCAAGCAAAGAGTGGGGAGCTGTTTTTT
TRBD2 TRBJ2-4 TRBV27 NA CASSLSSRGGKYF TGTGCCAGCAGTTTATCTTCGCGGGGGGGGAAGTACTTC
NA TRBJ1-3 TRBV5-6 few CASSSGAGNTIYF TGTGCCAGCAGCTCCGGGGCTGGAAACACCATATATTTT
NA TRBJ1-1 TRBV29-1 few CSVKYPTRGNTEAFF TGCAGCGTCAAATACCCAACCAGGGGGAACACTGAAGCTTTCTTT
NA TRBJ1-1 TRBV20-1 many CSARDVAAMNTEAFF TGCAGTGCTAGAGATGTGGCAGCCATGAACACTGAAGCTTTCTTT
NA TRBJ1-5 TRBV28 few CASSSYGAGGRGFEPQHF TGTGCCAGCTCGAGTTATGGGGCCGGAGGTCGGGGGTTTGAGCCCCAGCATTTT
NA TRBJ2-2 TRBV3-1 few CASSPEGRRNTGELFF TGTGCCAGCAGCCCAGAGGGACGGAGAAACACCGGGGAGCTGTTTTTT
NA TRBJ2-1 TRBV29-1 few CSVERYEQFF TGCAGCGTTGAGAGGTATGAGCAGTTCTTC
NA TRBJ1-2 TRBV28 many CASSLWGGLERLGGYTF TGTGCCAGCAGTTTATGGGGAGGTCTCGAGCGTTTGGGTGGCTACACCTTC
NA TRBJ2-5 TRBV29-1 few CSVGGGGETQYF TGCAGCGTTGGAGGGGGGGGCGAGACCCAGTACTTC
TRBD2 TRBJ2-1 TRBV18 many CASSLAGGLYEQFF TGTGCCAGCTCACTAGCGGGAGGCTTGTATGAGCAGTTCTTC
TRBD2 TRBJ2-3 TRBV28 many CASSLSGGTDTQYF TGCGCCAGCAGCTTGAGCGGGGGCACAGATACGCAGTATTTT
NA TRBJ1-2 TRBV28 many CASSEYRAGGYTF TGTGCCAGTTCAGAATACAGGGCTGGTGGCTACACCTTC
NA TRBJ2-1 TRBV7-8 many CASTLTVSSYNEQFF TGTGCCAGCACCCTGACTGTTTCCTCCTACAATGAGCAGTTCTTC
TRBD1 TRBJ2-6 TRBV3-1 few CASSRTGGLSGANVLTF TGTGCCAGCAGCCGGACAGGGGGCCTCTCTGGGGCCAACGTCCTGACTTTC
NA TRBJ1-6 TRBV11-2 many CASSLKPGGSPLHF TGTGCCAGCAGCTTAAAACCTGGGGGTTCACCCCTCCACTTT
NA TRBJ1-2 TRBV7-8 many CASSLGGGVHGYTF TGTGCCAGCAGCTTAGGTGGAGGGGTGCATGGCTACACCTTC
TRBD1 TRBJ1-1 TRBV28 many CASSLQGGRLNTEAFF TGTGCCAGCAGTTTACAAGGGGGCCGTCTGAACACTGAAGCTTTCTTT
TRBD2 TRBJ2-5 TRBV12-3/TRBV12-4 NA CASSRTSGRETQYF TGTGCCAGCAGCAGGACTAGCGGACGAGAGACCCAGTACTTC
NA TRBJ1-1 TRBV7-9 many CASSLVEGMNTEAFF TGTGCCAGCAGCTTAGTGGAGGGAATGAACACTGAAGCTTTCTTT
NA TRBJ1-1 TRBV3-1 few CTSSRRGGRSEAFF TGTACCAGCAGCCGGAGGGGGGGTAGGTCTGAAGCTTTCTTT
NA TRBJ2-7 TRBV27 many CASSLFLTGPTYEQYF TGTGCCAGCAGTTTATTTCTGACAGGACCAACCTACGAGCAGTACTTC
TRBD2 TRBJ2-1 TRBV27 NA CASSLTGTSDEQFF TGTGCCAGCAGTCTTACCGGGACTAGCGATGAGCAGTTCTTC
NA TRBJ2-3 TRBV18 many CASSPRPDTQYF TGTGCCAGCTCACCACGCCCAGATACGCAGTATTTT